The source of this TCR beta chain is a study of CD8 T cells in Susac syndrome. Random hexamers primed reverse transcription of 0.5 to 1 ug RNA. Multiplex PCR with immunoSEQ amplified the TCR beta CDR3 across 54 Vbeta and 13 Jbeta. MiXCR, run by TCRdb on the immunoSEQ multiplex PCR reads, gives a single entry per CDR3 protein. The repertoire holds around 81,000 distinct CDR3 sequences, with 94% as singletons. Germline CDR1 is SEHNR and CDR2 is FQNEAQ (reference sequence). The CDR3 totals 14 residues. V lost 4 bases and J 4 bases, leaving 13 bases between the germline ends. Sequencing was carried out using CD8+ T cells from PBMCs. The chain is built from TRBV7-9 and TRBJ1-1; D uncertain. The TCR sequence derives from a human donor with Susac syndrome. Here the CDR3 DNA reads TGTGCCAGCAGCTCCTCTCCGAAACCCACTGAAGCTTTCTTT. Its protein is CASSSSPKPTEAFF.